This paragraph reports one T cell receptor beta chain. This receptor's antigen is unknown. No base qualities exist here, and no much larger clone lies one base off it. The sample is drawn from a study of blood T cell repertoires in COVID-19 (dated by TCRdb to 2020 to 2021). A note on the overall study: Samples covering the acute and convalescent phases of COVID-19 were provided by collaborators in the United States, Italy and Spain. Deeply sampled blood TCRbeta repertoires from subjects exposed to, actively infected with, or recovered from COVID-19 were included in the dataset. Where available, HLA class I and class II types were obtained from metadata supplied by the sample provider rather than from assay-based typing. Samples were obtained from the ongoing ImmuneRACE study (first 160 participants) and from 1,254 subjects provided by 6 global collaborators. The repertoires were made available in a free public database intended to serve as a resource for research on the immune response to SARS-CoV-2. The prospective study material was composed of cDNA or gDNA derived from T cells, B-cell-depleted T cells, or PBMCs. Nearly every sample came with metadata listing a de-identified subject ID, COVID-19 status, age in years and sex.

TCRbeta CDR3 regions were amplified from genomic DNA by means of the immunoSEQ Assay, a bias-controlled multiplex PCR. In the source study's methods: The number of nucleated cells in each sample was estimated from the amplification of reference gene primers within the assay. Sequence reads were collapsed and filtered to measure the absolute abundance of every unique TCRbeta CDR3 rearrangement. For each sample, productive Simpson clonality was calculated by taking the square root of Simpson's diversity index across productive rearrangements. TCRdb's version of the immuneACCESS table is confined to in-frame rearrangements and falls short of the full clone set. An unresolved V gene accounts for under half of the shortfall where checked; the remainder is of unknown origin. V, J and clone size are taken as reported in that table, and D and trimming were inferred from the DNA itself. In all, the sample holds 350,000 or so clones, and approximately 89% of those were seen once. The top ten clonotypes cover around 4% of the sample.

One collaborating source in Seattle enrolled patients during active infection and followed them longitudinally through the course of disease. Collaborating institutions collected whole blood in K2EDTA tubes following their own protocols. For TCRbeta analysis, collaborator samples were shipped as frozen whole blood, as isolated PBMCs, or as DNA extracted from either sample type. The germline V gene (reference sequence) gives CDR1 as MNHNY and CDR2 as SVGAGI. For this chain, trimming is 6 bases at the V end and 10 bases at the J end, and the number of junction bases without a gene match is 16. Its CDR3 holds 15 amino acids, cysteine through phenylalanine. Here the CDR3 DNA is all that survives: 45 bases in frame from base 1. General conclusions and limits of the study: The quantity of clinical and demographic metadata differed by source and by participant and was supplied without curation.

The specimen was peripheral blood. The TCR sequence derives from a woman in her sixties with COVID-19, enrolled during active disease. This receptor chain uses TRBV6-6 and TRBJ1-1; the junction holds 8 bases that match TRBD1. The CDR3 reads CASSYGTGPDRGAFF. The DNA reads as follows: TGTGCCAGCAGCTACGGGACAGGACCAGATCGAGGAGCTTTCTTT.